These 14 T cell receptor beta chains came from one sample sequenced in a study of beta chain features in type 1 diabetes. The sequenced template was cDNA made from the entire isolated RNA. Assay used: immunoSEQ multiplex PCR; TCRdb lists only in-frame clones, some missing. In the table there are about 340,000 clones, around 9% of which are singletons. Study conclusions and caveats: Moderate yet significant TCRB CDR3 shortening was seen in Type 1 diabetes patients in all four CD4+ subsets.

These receptors are not linked to any known antigen. The specimen was central memory CD4+ T cells from blood. All receptors come from a man aged 25 to 45 with type 1 diabetes.

This clone has at least ten counts. The V call is TRBV2, the J call TRBJ1-1; unclear D gene. Trimming shortened V by 7 bases and J by 1 base, and 7 bases separated the two germline ends. The CDR3 loop spans 12 amino acids. Germline V lookup: CDR1 SNHLY, CDR2 FYNNEI. The CDR3 region is CASKVGNTEAFF. The CDR3 nucleotides read TGTGCCAGCAAAGTGGGGAACACTGAAGCTTTCTTT.

This clone was seen a handful of times. V is TRBV12-5 and J is TRBJ1-5; a weak D match, TRBD1 (6 bases). CDR1 and CDR2 (germline): LGHNT, FRNRAP. Trimming removed 1 base from V and 5 bases from J, with 9 bases in between. The CDR3 consists of 14 residues. The CDR3: CASGLDRVDQPQHF. The CDR3 nucleotides read TGTGCTAGTGGTTTGGACAGGGTGGATCAGCCCCAGCATTTT. Based on the CDR3 plus reference TRBV12-5 and TRBJ1-5, the full variable domain is DARVTQTPRHKVTEMGQEVTMRCQPILGHNTVFWYRQTMMQGLELLAYFRNRAPLDDSGMPKDRFSAEMPDATLATLKIQPSEPRDSAVYFCASGLDRVDQPQHFGDGTRLSIL.

The V gene is TRBV6-5, the J gene TRBJ2-4; 7 positions match TRBD1. CDR1 is MNHEY, CDR2 SVGAGI, per germline. Losses at the gene ends were 5 bases for V and 2 bases for J; bases not matched to a gene: 3. The CDR3 loop spans 14 amino acids. The CDR3 protein is CASSRQGTKNIQYF. CDR3 DNA sequence: TGTGCCAGCAGTAGACAGGGTACCAAAAACATTCAGTACTTC.

The chain uses TRBV11-2 and TRBJ2-1; TRBD1 matches at 7 bases. With V trimmed by 5 bases and J by 1 base, 8 bases remained unmatched. Per the germline V gene, CDR1 is SGHAT and CDR2 is FQNNGV. The CDR3 length is 16 residues. The CDR3 region has the DNA TGTGCCAGCAGCCCTGACAGGGTTGAATCCTACAATGAGCAGTTCTTC. This encodes CASSPDRVESYNEQFF. Drawing the rest from reference TRBV11-2 and TRBJ2-1, the complete variable domain is EAGVAQSPRYKIIEKRQSVAFWCNPISGHATLYWYQQILGQGPKLLIQFQNNGVVDDSQLPKDRFSAERLKGVDSTLKIQPAKLEDSAVYLCASSPDRVESYNEQFFGPGTRLTVL.

This clone was seen more than once but under ten times. The chain couples TRBV10-3 to TRBJ2-1; D is perhaps TRBD1 (5 bases). CDR1 is ENHRY and CDR2 is SYGVKD in the germline V gene. Trimming left V 11 bases short and J 5 bases short, with 13 bases between. The CDR3 spans 12 residues. CDR3 in amino acids: CAVEQVNNEQFF. CDR3 DNA sequence: TGTGCCGTCGAACAGGTTAACAATGAGCAGTTCTTC.

This clone was observed at least ten times. V is TRBV4-3 and J is TRBJ2-1; TRBD2 is a possible D gene (5 bases). Trimming removed 4 bases at V and 5 bases at J, with 12 bases between. CDR1 LGHNA and CDR2 YSLEER come from the germline V gene. The CDR3 contains 14 residues. The chain's CDR3 is CASSREPTNNEQFF. The CDR3 DNA reads TGCGCCAGCAGCCGGGAACCGACTAACAATGAGCAGTTCTTC.

There are a few counts of this clone. V is TRBV2 and J is TRBJ2-7; D not certain. Germline values: CDR1 SNHLY, CDR2 FYNNEI. V lost 5 bases and J 0 bases, leaving 11 bases between the germline ends. The CDR3 contains 14 residues. CDR3 coding DNA: TGTGCCAGCAGTATGGACGAGAGCTCCTACGAGCAGTACTTC. Translation gives CASSMDESSYEQYF.

The chain has TRBV4-3 and TRBJ2-7, with TRBD2 matching over 11 bases. V lost 1 base, J lost 0 bases, and 8 bases stayed unmatched. Germline loops: CDR1 LGHNA, CDR2 YSLEER. CDR3 length equals 18 residues. In DNA form, the CDR3 reads TGCGCCAGCAGCCAAGTAGCTAGCGGGGGGTCTTTCTCCTACGAGCAGTACTTC. It specifies CASSQVASGGSFSYEQYF.

This clone has just a few counts. One end of the junction is discordant with germline, which a read error may explain. V usage is TRBV27 and J usage is TRBJ1-2; no definite D call. The CDR3 contains 15 residues. Germline CDR1 and CDR2: MNHEY and SMNVEV (reference sequence). The DNA of the CDR3 is TGTGCCAGCAGTATATCCGGGCCAAACAACTATGGCTACACCTTC. This codes for CASSISGPNNYGYTF.

The J gene is TRBJ1-4, the V gene TRBV6-5; TRBD1 matches at 7 bases. This CDR3 contains 12 residues. CDR1 and CDR2 (germline): MNHEY, SVGAGI. With 9 bases clipped from V and 7 bases from J, the junction kept 5 bases outside the gene matches. Written as DNA, the CDR3 is TGTGCCAGTCGGGACAGCTCTGAAAAACTGTTTTTT. It encodes CASRDSSEKLFF.

This clone appeared a few times. The gene calls are TRBV7-2 and TRBJ2-6; D is possibly TRBD2 (6 bases). Trimming took 4 bases from V and 1 from J, leaving 11 bases between them. The CDR3 contains 16 residues. Germline V gives CDR1 SGHTA, CDR2 FQGNSA. The CDR3 DNA reads as TGTGCCAGCAGCTCTGGAGGGTTTTCTGGGGCCAACGTCCTGACTTTC. Translating it yields CASSSGGFSGANVLTF.

The chain is built from TRBV25-1 and TRBJ2-2, with TRBD1 as a possible D gene (5 bases). The CDR3 spans 15 residues. Germline CDR1 reads MGHDK; CDR2 reads SYGVNS. V was pared by 3 bases and J by 4 bases, with 12 bases between. CDR3 sequence (DNA): TGTGCCAGCAGTGACCTGATCAGGGCCACCGGGGAGCTGTTTTTT. Translated, it gives CASSDLIRATGELFF.

The genes are TRBV18 and TRBJ2-3, with TRBD1 as a possible D gene (6 bases). From germline, CDR1 is KGHSH and CDR2 LQKENI. Trimming cost V 5 bases and J 3 bases, with 12 bases left between them. The CDR3 is 14 residues long. This chain's CDR3 is CASSRDTSTDTQYF. The CDR3 DNA reads TGTGCCAGCTCAAGGGACACCTCAACAGATACGCAGTATTTT.

V usage is TRBV7-9 and J usage is TRBJ2-5; D may be TRBD2 (6 bases). Trimming removed 6 bases from V and 5 bases from J, with 19 bases in between. From germline, CDR1 is SEHNR and CDR2 FQNEAQ (reference sequence). The CDR3 runs to 15 residues. CDR3 in amino acids: CASSSRSGGAETQYF. The DNA for the CDR3 is TGTGCCAGCAGTTCACGCTCTGGCGGGGCGGAGACCCAGTACTTC.